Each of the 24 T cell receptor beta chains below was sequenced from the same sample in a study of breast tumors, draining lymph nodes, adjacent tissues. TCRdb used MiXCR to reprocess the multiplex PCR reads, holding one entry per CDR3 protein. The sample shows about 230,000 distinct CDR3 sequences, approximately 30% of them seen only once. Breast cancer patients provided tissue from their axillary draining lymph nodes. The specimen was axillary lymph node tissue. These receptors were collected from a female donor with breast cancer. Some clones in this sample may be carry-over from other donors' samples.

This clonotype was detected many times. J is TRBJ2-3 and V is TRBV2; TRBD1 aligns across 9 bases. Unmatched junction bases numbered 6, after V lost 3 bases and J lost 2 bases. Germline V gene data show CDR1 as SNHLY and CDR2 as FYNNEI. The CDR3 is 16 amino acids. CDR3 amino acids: CASSDWTGALTDTQYF. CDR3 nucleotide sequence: TGTGCCAGCAGTGATTGGACAGGGGCCCTCACAGATACGCAGTATTTT.

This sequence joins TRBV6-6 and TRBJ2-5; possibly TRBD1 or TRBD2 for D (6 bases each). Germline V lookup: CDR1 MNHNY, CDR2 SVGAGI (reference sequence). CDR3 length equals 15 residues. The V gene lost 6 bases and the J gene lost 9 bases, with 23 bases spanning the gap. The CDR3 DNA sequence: TGTGCCAGCAGACAACGGGACACTAGCAATCAGCCCCAGTACTTC. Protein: CASRQRDTSNQPQYF.

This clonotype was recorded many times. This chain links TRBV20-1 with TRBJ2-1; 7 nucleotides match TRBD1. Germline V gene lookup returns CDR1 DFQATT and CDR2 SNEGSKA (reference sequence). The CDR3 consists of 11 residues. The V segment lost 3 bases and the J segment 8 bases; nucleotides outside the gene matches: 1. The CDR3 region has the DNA TGCAGTGCTAGCGACAGGGATGAGCAGTTCTTC. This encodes CSASDRDEQFF.

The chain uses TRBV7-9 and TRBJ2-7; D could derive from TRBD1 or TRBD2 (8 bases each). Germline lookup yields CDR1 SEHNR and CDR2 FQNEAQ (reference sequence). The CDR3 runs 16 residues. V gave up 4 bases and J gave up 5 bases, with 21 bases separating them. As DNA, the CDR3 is TGTGCCAGCAGCTCCCGGACAGGGTCAGCGGGAGACGAGCAGTACTTC. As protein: CASSSRTGSAGDEQYF. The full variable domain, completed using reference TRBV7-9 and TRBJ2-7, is DTGVSQNPRHKITKRGQNVTFRCDPISEHNRLYWYRQTLGQGPEFLTYFQNEAQLEKSRLLSDRFSAERPKGSFSTLEIQRTEQGDSAMYLCASSSRTGSAGDEQYFGPGTRLTVT.

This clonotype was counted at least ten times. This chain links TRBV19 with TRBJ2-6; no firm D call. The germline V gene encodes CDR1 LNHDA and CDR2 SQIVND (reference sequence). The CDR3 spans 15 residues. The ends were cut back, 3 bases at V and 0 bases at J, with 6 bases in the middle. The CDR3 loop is CASSISFSGANVLTF. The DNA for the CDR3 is TGTGCCAGTAGTATTTCCTTCTCTGGGGCCAACGTCCTGACTTTC.

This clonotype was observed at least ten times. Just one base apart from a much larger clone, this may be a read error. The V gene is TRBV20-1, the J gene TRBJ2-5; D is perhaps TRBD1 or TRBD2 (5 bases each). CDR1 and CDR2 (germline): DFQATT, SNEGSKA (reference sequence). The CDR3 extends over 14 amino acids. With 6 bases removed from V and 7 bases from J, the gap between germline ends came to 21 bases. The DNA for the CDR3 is TGCAGTGCCGAGATCGGGACGCTCGAAGCGACCCAGTACTTC. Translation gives CSAEIGTLEATQYF.

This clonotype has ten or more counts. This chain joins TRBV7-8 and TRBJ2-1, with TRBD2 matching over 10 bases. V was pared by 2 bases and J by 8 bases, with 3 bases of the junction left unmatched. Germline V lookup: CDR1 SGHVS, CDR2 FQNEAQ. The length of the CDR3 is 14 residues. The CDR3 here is CASSLTSGKDEQFF. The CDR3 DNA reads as TGTGCCAGCAGCTTAACTAGCGGGAAGGATGAGCAGTTCTTC.

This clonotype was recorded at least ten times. CDR3 amino acids: CAAARLGQGRDTQYF. CDR3 nucleotide sequence: TGTGCCGCAGCCCGCCTAGGACAGGGTCGGGATACGCAGTATTTT. V and J are TRBV7-9 and TRBJ2-3; 8 nucleotides align to TRBD1. After removal of 11 bases from V and 6 bases from J, the junction contained 16 bases not matched to a gene. This CDR3 has 15 amino acids. Germline-derived CDR1 and CDR2 are SEHNR and FQNEAQ (reference sequence).

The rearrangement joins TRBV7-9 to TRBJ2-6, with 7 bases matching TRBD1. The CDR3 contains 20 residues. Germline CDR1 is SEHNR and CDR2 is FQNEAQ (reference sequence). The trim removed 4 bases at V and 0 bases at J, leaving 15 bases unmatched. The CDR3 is CASSSDRNSPLSSGANVLTF. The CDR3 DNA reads TGTGCCAGCAGCTCGGACAGGAATTCACCCCTCTCCTCTGGGGCCAACGTCCTGACTTTC.

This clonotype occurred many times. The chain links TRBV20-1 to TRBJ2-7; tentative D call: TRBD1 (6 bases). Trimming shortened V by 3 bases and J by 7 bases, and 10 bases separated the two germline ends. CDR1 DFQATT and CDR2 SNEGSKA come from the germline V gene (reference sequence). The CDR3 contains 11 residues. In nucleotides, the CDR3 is TGCAGTGCTAGGCCCGACAGGGAGCAGTACTTC. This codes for CSARPDREQYF.

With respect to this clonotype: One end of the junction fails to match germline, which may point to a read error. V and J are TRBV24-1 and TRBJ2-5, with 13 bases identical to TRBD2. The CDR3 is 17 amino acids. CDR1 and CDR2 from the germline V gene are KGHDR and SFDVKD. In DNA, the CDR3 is TGTGCCACTAGTGAGCGGACTAGCGGGAGAGGCGGTGAGACCCAGTACTTC. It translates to CATSERTSGRGGETQYF.

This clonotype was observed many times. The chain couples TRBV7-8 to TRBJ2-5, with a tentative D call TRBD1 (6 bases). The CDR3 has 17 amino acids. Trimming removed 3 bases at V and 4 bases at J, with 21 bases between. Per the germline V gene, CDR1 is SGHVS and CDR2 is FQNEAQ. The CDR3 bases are TGTGCCAGCAGCTTTCCCGAACAGGGTTCCCGGGGAGAGACCCAGTACTTC. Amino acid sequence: CASSFPEQGSRGETQYF. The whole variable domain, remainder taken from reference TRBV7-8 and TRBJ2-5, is GAGVSQSPRYKVAKRGQDVALRCDPISGHVSLFWYQQALGQGPEFLTYFQNEAQLDKSGLPSDRFFAERPEGSVSTLKIQRTQQEDSAVYLCASSFPEQGSRGETQYFGPGTRLLVL.

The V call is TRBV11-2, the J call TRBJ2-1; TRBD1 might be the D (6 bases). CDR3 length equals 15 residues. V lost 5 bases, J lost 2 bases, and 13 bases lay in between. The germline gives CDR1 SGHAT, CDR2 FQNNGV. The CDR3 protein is CASSVRGGTYNEQFF. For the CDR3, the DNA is TGTGCCAGCAGCGTCCGAGGGGGAACCTACAATGAGCAGTTCTTC.

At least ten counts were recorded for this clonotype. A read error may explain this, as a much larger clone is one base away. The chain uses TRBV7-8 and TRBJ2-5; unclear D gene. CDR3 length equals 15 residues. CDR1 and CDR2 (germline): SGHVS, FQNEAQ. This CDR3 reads CACSLGLALEETQYF. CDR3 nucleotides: TGTGCCTGCAGCTTAGGGTTGGCGCTCGAAGAGACCCAGTACTTC.

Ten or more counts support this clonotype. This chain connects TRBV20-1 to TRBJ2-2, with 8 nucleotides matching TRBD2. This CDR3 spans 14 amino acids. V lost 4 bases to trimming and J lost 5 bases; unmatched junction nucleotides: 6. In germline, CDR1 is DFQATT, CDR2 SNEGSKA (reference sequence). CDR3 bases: TGCAGTGCTACACAGCGGGAGAAAACCGGGGAGCTGTTTTTT. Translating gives CSATQREKTGELFF.

CDR3 coding DNA: TGTGCCAGCAGCTTATATGTCACTGAAGCTTTCTTT. This encodes CASSLYVTEAFF. This chain joins TRBV5-5 and TRBJ1-1; D unclear. Trimming removed 2 bases at V and 4 bases at J, with 6 bases between. The CDR3 has 12 residues. CDR1 and CDR2 from the germline V gene are SGHKS and YYEKEE (reference sequence).

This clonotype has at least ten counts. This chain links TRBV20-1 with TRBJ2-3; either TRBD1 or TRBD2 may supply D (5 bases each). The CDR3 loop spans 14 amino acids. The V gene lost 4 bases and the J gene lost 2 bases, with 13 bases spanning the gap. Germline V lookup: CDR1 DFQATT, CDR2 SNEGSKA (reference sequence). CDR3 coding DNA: TGCAGTGCTATTCTCCGGGGCTTCACAGATACGCAGTATTTT. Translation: CSAILRGFTDTQYF.

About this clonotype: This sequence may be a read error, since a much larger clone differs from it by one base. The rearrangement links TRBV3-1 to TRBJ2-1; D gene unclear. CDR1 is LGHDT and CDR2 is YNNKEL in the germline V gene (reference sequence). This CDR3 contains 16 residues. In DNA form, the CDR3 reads TGTGCCAGCAGCCAAGGGTACAGATTCTCCTACAATGGGCAGTTCTTC. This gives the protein CASSQGYRFSYNGQFF.

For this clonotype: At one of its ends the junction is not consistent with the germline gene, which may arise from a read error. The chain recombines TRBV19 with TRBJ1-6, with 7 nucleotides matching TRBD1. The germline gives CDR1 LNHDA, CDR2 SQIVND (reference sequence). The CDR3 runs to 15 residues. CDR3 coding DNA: TGTGTCAGTAGTTCGGGACAGCGTTTCAATTCACCCTTCCACTTT. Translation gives CVSSSGQRFNSPFHF.

CDR3 amino acids: CASHLQGAGVETQYF. The CDR3 bases are TGCGCCAGCCACCTCCAAGGAGCGGGGGTGGAGACCCAGTACTTC. The V gene is TRBV5-1, the J gene TRBJ2-5; 8 bases match TRBD2. The V segment lost 7 bases and the J segment 5 bases; nucleotides outside the gene matches: 13. Germline V gene lookup returns CDR1 SGHRS and CDR2 YFSETQ. The CDR3 is 15 amino acids.

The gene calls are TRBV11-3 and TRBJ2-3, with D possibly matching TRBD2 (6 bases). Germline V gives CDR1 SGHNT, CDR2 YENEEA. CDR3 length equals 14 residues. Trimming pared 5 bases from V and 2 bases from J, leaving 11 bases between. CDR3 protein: CASSPRGATDTQYF. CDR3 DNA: TGTGCCAGCAGCCCGCGGGGAGCCACAGATACGCAGTATTTT.

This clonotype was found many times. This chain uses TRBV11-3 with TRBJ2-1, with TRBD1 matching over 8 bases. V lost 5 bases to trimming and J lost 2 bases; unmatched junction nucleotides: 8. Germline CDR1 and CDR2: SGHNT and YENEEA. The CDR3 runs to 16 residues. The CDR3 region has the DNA TGTGCCAGCAGCACTCGACAGGGGAGCGCCTACAATGAGCAGTTCTTC. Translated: CASSTRQGSAYNEQFF.

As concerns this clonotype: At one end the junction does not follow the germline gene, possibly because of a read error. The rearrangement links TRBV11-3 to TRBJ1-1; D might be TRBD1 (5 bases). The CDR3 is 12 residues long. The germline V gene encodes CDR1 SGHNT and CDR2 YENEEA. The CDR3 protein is CASSLQGTEALF. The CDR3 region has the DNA TGTGCCAGCAGCTTACAGGGCACTGAAGCTCTCTTT.

CDR3 DNA: TGTGCCATCACCTTTCTTGGACTAGCGGGAGAGAGGGGCACCGGGGAGCTGTTTTTT. Protein product: CAITFLGLAGERGTGELFF. The chain uses TRBV10-3 and TRBJ2-2; 13 positions agree with TRBD2. V lost 7 bases to trimming and J lost 4 bases; unmatched junction nucleotides: 15. The CDR3 loop spans 19 amino acids. Per germline, CDR1 ENHRY and CDR2 SYGVKD.